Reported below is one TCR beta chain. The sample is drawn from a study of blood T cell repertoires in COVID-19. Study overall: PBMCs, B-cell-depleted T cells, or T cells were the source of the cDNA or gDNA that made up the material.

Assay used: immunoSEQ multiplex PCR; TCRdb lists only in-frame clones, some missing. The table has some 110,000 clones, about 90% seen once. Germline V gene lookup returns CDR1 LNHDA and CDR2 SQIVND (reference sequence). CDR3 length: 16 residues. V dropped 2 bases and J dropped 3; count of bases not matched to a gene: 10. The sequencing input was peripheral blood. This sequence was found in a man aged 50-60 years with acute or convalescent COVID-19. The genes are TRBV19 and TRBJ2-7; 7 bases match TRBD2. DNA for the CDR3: TGTGCCAGTAGTATAACCCGACTGACTAGCATCTACGAGCAGTACTTC. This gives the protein CASSITRLTSIYEQYF.